This T cell receptor (beta chain) was profiled in a study of T cell responses to AZD1222 COVID-19 vaccine. CDR1 is MDHEN, CDR2 SYDVKM, per germline. CDR3 length: 10 residues. Overall study findings and caveats: CD4 TCRs associated with vaccination spanned spike, dominating at 160-218 and 743-854. Repertoires were obtained solely post-peak T cell response. Clonal diversity was possibly underestimated, and white British individuals and females predominated among donors. Nearly half of spike-specific TCRs reportedly go after variant regions that carry no mutations.

As regards this clone: Its antigen is not identified. The junction departs from germline at one end; a sequencing error may be responsible.

Clones were sequenced by immunoSEQ multiplex PCR, and TCRdb holds only the in-frame ones, with some missing. The data hold about 190,000 clones, with approximately 91% observed a single time. The genes are TRBV28 and TRBJ2-5; D unclear. This sequence was found in an adult in good health. Specimen: peripheral blood, collected on day 0 of AZD1222 vaccination. The CDR3 DNA is TGTGCCAGCAGCTCTCTATACCAAGACTTC. Protein: CASSSLYQDF.